Included here is one T cell receptor (beta chain) sequence, with context. Assay used: immunoSEQ multiplex PCR; TCRdb lists only in-frame clones, some missing. The sample has more than 300,000 clones; around 86% are singletons. The record originates from a study of blood T cell repertoires in COVID-19. At the level of the study: In each case, the material was cDNA or gDNA derived from T cells, B-cell-depleted T cells, or PBMCs.

This CDR3 has 17 amino acids. Losses at the gene ends were 4 bases for V and 4 bases for J; bases not matched to a gene: 12. CDR1 is SGDLS, CDR2 YYNGEE, per germline. V gene TRBV9 combines with J gene TRBJ2-2, with 8 bases fitting TRBD2. Material: PBMCs or T cells enriched from blood (not recorded which). The receptor was derived from a woman younger than 35 who had recovered from COVID-19. Here the CDR3 reads CASSPRLMAGGTGELFF. The DNA of the CDR3 is TGTGCCAGCAGCCCTCGGTTGATGGCGGGAGGCACCGGGGAGCTGTTTTTT. The whole variable domain, remainder taken from reference TRBV9 and TRBJ2-2, is DSGVTQTPKHLITATGQRVTLRCSPRSGDLSVYWYQQSLDQGLQFLIQYYNGEERAKGNILERFSAQQFPDLHSELNLSSLELGDSALYFCASSPRLMAGGTGELFFGEGSRLTVL.